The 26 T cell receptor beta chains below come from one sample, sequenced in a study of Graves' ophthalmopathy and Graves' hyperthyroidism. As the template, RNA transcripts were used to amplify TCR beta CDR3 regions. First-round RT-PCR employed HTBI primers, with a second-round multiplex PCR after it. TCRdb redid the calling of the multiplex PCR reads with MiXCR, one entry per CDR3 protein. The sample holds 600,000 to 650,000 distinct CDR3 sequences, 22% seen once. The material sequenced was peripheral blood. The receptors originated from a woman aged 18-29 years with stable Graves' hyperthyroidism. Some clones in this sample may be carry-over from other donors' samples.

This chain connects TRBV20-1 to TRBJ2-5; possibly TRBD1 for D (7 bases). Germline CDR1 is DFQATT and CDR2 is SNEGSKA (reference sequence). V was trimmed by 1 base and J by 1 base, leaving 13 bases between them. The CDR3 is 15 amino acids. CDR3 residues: CSARGGRGVQETQYF. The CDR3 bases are TGCAGTGCTAGAGGAGGCAGGGGGGTCCAAGAGACCCAGTACTTC.

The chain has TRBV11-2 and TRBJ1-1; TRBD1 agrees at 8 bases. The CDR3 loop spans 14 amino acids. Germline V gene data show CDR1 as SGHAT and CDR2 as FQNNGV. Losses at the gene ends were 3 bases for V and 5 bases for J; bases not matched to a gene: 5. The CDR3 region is CASSLTDRGTEAFF. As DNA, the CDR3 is TGTGCCAGCAGCTTGACTGACAGGGGAACTGAAGCTTTCTTT.

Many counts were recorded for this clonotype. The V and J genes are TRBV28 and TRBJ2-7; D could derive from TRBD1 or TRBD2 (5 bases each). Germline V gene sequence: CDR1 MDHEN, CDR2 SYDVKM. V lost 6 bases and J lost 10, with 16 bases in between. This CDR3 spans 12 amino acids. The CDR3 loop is CASSSGTYVQYF. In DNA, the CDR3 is TGTGCCAGCAGCTCGGGGACGTACGTCCAGTACTTC.

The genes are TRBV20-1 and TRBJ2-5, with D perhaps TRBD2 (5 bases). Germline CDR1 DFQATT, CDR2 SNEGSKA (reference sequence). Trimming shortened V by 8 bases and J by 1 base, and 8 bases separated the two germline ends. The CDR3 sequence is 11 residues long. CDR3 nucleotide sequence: TGCAGTTTTACTAGCCAAGAGACCCAGTACTTC. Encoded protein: CSFTSQETQYF.

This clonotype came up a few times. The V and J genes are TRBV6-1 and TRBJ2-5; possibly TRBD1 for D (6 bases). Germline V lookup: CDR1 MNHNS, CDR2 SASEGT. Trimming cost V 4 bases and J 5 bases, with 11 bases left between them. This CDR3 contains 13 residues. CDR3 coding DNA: TGTGCCAGCAGTGGGGACACGAGGGAGACCCAGTACTTC. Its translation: CASSGDTRETQYF.

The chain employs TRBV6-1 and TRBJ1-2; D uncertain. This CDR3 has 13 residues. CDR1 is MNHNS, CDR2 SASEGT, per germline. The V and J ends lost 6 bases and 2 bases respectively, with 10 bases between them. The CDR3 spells CASSGLLNYGYTF. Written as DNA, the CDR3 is TGTGCCAGCAGCGGGCTATTAAACTATGGCTACACCTTC.

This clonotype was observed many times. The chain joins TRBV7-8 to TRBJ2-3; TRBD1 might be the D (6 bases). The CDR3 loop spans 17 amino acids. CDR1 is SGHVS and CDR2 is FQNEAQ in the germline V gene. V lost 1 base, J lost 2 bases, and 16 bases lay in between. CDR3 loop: CASSLETGPPSTDTQYF. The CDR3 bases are TGTGCCAGCAGCTTAGAAACAGGGCCGCCATCCACAGATACGCAGTATTTT.

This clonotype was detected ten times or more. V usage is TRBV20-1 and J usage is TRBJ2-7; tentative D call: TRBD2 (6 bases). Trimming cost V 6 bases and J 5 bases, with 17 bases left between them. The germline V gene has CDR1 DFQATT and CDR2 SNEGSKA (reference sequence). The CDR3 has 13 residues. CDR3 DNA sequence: TGCAGTGCAAATCCGGGACTTCTTGACGAGCAGTACTTC. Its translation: CSANPGLLDEQYF.

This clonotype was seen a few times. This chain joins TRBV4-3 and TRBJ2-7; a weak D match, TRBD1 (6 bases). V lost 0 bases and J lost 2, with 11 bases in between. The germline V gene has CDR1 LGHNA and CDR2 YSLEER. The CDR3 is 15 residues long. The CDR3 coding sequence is TGCGCCAGCAGCCAAGATGCGGACAGTACCTACGAGCAGTACTTC. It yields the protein CASSQDADSTYEQYF.

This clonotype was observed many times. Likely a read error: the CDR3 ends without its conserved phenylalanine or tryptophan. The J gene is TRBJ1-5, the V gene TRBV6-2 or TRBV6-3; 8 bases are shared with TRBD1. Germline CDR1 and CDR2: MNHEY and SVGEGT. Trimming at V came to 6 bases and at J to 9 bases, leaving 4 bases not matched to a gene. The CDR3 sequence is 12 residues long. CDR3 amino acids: CASSSGGTPQHS. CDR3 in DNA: TGTGCCAGCAGCTCAGGGGGCACGCCCCAGCATTCT.

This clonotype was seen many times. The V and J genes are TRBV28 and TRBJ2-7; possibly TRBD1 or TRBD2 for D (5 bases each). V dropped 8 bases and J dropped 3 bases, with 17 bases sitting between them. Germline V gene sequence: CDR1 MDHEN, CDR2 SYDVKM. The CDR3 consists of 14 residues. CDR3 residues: CASCSGGRGYEQYF. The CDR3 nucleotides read TGTGCCAGCTGTAGTGGGGGAAGGGGCTACGAGCAGTACTTC.

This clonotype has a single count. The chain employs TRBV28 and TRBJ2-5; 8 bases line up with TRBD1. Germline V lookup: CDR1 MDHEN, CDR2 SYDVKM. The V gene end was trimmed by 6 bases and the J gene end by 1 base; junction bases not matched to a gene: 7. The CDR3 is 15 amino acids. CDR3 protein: CASRNRGYPQETQYF. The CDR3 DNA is TGTGCCAGCAGAAACAGGGGGTACCCCCAAGAGACCCAGTACTTC.

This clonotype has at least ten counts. CDR3 loop: CASSGQTGASHEQYF. CDR3 DNA: TGTGCCAGCAGTGGTCAGACAGGGGCGTCCCACGAGCAGTACTTC. The J gene is TRBJ2-7, the V gene TRBV6-1, with TRBD1 matching 8 bases. The CDR3 loop spans 15 amino acids. The V and J ends lost 4 bases and 5 bases, in that order; junction bases with no gene match: 10. Germline V lookup: CDR1 MNHNS, CDR2 SASEGT.

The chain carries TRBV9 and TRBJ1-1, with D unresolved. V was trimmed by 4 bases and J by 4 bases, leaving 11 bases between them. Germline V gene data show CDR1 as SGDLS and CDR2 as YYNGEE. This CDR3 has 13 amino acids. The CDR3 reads CASSPRVGTEAFF. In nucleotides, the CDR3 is TGTGCCAGCAGCCCAAGGGTAGGCACTGAAGCTTTCTTT.

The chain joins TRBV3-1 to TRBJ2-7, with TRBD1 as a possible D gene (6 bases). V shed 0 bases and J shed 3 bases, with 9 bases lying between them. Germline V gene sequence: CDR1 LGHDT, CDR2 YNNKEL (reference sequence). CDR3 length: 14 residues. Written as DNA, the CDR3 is TGTGCCAGCAGCCAAGAGGGCAGGGGCTACGAGCAGTACTTC. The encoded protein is CASSQEGRGYEQYF.

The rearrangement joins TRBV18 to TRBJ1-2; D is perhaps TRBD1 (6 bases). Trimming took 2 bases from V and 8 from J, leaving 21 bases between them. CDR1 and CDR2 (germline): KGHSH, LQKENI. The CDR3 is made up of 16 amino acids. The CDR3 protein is CASSPTPEQGRSGYTF. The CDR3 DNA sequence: TGTGCCAGCTCACCAACCCCCGAACAGGGACGTTCCGGCTACACCTTC.

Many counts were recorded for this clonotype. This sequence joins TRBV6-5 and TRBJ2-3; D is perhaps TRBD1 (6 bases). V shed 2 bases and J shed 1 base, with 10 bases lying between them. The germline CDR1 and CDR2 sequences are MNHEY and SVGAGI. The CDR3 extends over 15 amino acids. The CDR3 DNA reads TGTGCCAGCAGTTACCAGGGGACGGGCACAGATACGCAGTATTTT. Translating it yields CASSYQGTGTDTQYF.

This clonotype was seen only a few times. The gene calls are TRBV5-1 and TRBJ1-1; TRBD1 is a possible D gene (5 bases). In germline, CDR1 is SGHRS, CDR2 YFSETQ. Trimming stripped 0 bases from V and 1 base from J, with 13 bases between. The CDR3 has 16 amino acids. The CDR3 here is CASSLDGDSPNTEAFF. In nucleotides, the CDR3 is TGCGCCAGCAGCTTGGATGGAGACAGCCCGAACACTGAAGCTTTCTTT. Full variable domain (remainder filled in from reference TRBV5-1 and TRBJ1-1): KAGVTQTPRYLIKTRGQQVTLSCSPISGHRSVSWYQQTPGQGLQFLFEYFSETQRNKGNFPGRFSGRQFSNSRSEMNVSTLELGDSALYLCASSLDGDSPNTEAFFGQGTRLTVV.

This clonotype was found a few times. The CDR3 region is CASSLPTFRGTGRAYGYTF. The CDR3 DNA sequence: TGTGCCAGCAGTTTACCGACCTTTAGGGGGACGGGCCGGGCCTATGGCTACACCTTC. The chain is built from TRBV28 and TRBJ1-2, with D possibly TRBD1 on 6 matching bases. Germline values: CDR1 MDHEN, CDR2 SYDVKM. CDR3 length equals 19 residues. The V end lost 2 bases, the J end lost 4 bases, and 26 bases lay between the germline ends.

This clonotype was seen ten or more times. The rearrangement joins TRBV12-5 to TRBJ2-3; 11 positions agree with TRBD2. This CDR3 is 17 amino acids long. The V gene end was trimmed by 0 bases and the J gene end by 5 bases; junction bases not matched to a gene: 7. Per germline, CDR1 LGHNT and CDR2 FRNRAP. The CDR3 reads CASGLVQGSGRVDTQYF. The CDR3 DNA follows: TGTGCTAGTGGTTTGGTTCAGGGTAGCGGGAGGGTAGATACGCAGTATTTT.

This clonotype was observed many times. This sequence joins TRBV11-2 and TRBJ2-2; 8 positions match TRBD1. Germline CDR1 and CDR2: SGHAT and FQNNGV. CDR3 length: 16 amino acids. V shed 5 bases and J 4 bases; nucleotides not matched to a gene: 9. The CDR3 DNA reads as TGTGCCAGCAGCCTTTTGGGACAGGTCGGCACCGGGGAGCTGTTTTTT. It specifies CASSLLGQVGTGELFF.

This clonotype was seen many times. CDR3 nucleotide sequence: TGCAGTGCTGGGTACACCCGGCACAACTATGGCTACACCTTC. Protein: CSAGYTRHNYGYTF. The chain combines TRBV20-1 with TRBJ1-2; unclear D gene. V was cut by 5 bases and J by 2 bases, with 15 bases left in between. This CDR3 contains 14 residues. The germline V gene has CDR1 DFQATT and CDR2 SNEGSKA (reference sequence).

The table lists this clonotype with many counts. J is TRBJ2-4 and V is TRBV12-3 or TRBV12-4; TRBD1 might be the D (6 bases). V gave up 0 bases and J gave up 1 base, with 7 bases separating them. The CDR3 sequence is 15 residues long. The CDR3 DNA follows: TGTGCCAGCAGTTTAGCGGGGGCTGCCAAAAACATTCAGTACTTC. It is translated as CASSLAGAAKNIQYF.

The CDR3 DNA reads TGTGCCAGCAGCCAAGATCTCTCCCAGGCAGTCTACGAGCAGTACTTC. Translating gives CASSQDLSQAVYEQYF. This chain connects TRBV4-2 to TRBJ2-7, with D unresolved. V was cut by 0 bases and J by 3 bases, with 15 bases left in between. Germline V CDR1 and CDR2: LGHNA, YNFKEQ. The CDR3 totals 16 residues.

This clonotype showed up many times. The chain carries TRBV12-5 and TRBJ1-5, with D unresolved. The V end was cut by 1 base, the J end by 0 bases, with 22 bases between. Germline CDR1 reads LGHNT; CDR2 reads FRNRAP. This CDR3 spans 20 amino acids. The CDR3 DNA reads TGTGCTAGTGGTTTGGGACCCATGGGCAGCTATACCTATAGCAATCAGCCCCAGCATTTT. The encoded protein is CASGLGPMGSYTYSNQPQHF.

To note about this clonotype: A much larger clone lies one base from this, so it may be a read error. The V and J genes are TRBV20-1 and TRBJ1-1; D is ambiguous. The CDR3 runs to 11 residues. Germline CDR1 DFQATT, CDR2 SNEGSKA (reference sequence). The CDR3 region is CSARKGTEAIF. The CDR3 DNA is TGCAGTGCTAGGAAGGGCACTGAAGCTATCTTT.